This T cell receptor (beta chain) is drawn from a study of response to subunit inactivated influenza vaccine. A few counts support this clonotype. One entry per CDR3 protein results from TCRdb running MiXCR on the RT-PCR reads. In the table there are 500,000 to 700,000 distinct CDR3 sequences, approximately 22% of which are singletons. The V and J ends lost 6 bases and 7 bases, in that order; junction bases with no gene match: 8. The CDR3 has 14 amino acids. CDR1 SGHTA and CDR2 FQGNSA come from the germline V gene. This same sample was also taken into another study, of T cells expressing NK-cell markers. That publication notes: TCR beta cDNA was made by 5'RACE template switching with UMIs. The share of CD8+ T cells held by dominant NKG2C+ clonotypes was about 1.0-7.5% in more than 5 donors. The same clonotypes also predominated in the CD3+CD56-NKG2C+ fraction of several donors.

The sequence was collected from a man in his fifties or sixties who received an inactivated influenza vaccine. The sequences come from CD4+ T cells sorted from PBMCs, collected 12 days after vaccination. The chain combines TRBV7-2 with TRBJ1-4, with TRBD1 identical over 7 bases. The CDR3 bases are TGTGCCAGCAGGCTTAGACAGGGTAGTGAAAAACTGTTTTTT. This encodes CASRLRQGSEKLFF. Full variable domain (outside the CDR3, taken from reference TRBV7-2 and TRBJ1-4): GAGVSQSPSNKVTEKGKDVELRCDPISGHTALYWYRQSLGQGLEFLIYFQGNSAPDKSGLPSDRFSAERTGGSVSTLTIQRTQQEDSAVYLCASRLRQGSEKLFFGSGTQLSVL.